A selection of T cell receptor beta chains follows, all from one sample in a study of T cells in localized non-small cell lung cancer. Sequenced by immunoSEQ multiplex PCR; TCRdb stores in-frame clones only, minus some. The data show about 53,000 clones, around 80% seen once. Sequenced here: peripheral blood mononuclear cells, sampled before any cancer treatment. The receptors here all came from a man aged 40 to 69 with stage III lung adenocarcinoma. The CDR3 runs from the conserved cysteine through the conserved F or W. Fields, in order: clone size, J gene, D gene, CDR3 length, V gene, CDR3 DNA, CDR3 protein. A D gene is named only where the DNA matches it firmly. For some rows the clone size is stated as once, few or many, or as a class when expanded; others skip it.

>-|TRBJ1-1|-|12|TRBV7-2
TGTGCCAGCAGCTCGACCCTGCGTGAAGCTTTCTTT
CASSSTLREAFF
>-|TRBJ2-3|-|15|TRBV14
TGTGCCAGCAGCCAAGGGAAAGAGGGGGCAGATACGCAGTATTTT
CASSQGKEGADTQYF
>few|TRBJ1-5|TRBD1|14|TRBV6-5
TGTGCCAGCAGAATTCGGACAGGAAATCAGCCCCAGCATTTT
CASRIRTGNQPQHF
>few|TRBJ1-5|TRBD1|18|TRBV6-1
TGTGCCAGCAGTGCAGGGGGACAGGGGGCTAGGAGCAATCAGCCCCAGCATTTT
CASSAGGQGARSNQPQHF
>-|TRBJ1-1|-|14|TRBV29-1
TGCAGCGTTCTGAGTGGGCTGGGATCCACTGAAGCTTTCTTT
CSVLSGLGSTEAFF
>-|TRBJ1-6|TRBD1|15|TRBV6-6
TGTGCCAGCAGTTACAATCGGGACAGGGATTCACCCCTCCACTTT
CASSYNRDRDSPLHF
>-|TRBJ2-3|-|11|TRBV29-1
TGCAGCGTTCATCCAGGGGATACGCAGTATTTT
CSVHPGDTQYF
>-|TRBJ1-4|-|13|TRBV7-9
TGTGCCAGCAGCTTAGGGTCGAATGAAAAACTGTTTTTT
CASSLGSNEKLFF
>-|TRBJ2-1|TRBD1|15|TRBV7-4
TGTGCCAGCAGCTTGACCCTAGACAGGGGAAATGAGCAGTTCTTC
CASSLTLDRGNEQFF
>-|TRBJ1-5|-|15|TRBV4-3
TGCGCCAGCAGCCCGGGACAAAATAGCAATCAGCCCCAGCATTTT
CASSPGQNSNQPQHF
>once|TRBJ1-3|-|17|TRBV7-2
TGTGCCAGCAGCTTAGGATGGGAATGGGGCTCTGGAAACACCATATATTTT
CASSLGWEWGSGNTIYF
>-|TRBJ2-4|-|14|TRBV18
TGTGCCAGCTCACCACCGGCCGAGGAAAACATTCAGTACTTC
CASSPPAEENIQYF
>-|TRBJ2-5|TRBD1|15|TRBV5-1
TGCGCCAGCAGCTTGGCCGGGACAGGGACTGAGACCCAGTACTTC
CASSLAGTGTETQYF
>-|TRBJ1-5|TRBD1|15|TRBV30
TGTGCCTGGAGGGGAGGGACAGGGGGAAATCAGCCCCAGCATTTT
CAWRGGTGGNQPQHF
>-|TRBJ2-5|-|15|TRBV28
TGTGCCAGCAGTCCCGCGGAGTCCGTAGAAGAGACCCAGTACTTC
CASSPAESVEETQYF
>-|TRBJ2-7|TRBD1|15|TRBV6-6
TGTGCCAGCAGTTACGATAGGACAGGGGACTACGAGCAGTACTTC
CASSYDRTGDYEQYF
>-|TRBJ2-5|-|11|TRBV30
TGTGCCTGGAGTACGCGGGAGACCCAGTACTTC
CAWSTRETQYF
>-|TRBJ2-7|-|14|TRBV4-2
TGTGCCAGCAGCCAAGGCCAGACAGGATACGAGCAGTACTTC
CASSQGQTGYEQYF
>-|TRBJ2-7|-|16|TRBV14
TGTGCCAGCAGCCAAGAATGGAGGGACGGATCCTACGAGCAGTACTTC
CASSQEWRDGSYEQYF
>medium-sized|TRBJ1-2|-|11|TRBV29-1
TGCAGCGTTCGATCCGGACATGGCTACACCTTC
CSVRSGHGYTF
>-|TRBJ2-7|-|16|TRBV14
TGTGCCAGCAGCCAAGGGTTGCGACAGGTACTGGGCGAGCAGTACTTC
CASSQGLRQVLGEQYF
>-|TRBJ1-1|-|13|TRBV9
TGTGCCAGCAGCCCCTGGGGAGGCACTGAAGCTTTCTTT
CASSPWGGTEAFF
>-|TRBJ1-1|-|18|TRBV25-1
TGTGCCAGCAGTGACCCCAAAGCCGGACGCGGCAGTAACACTGAAGCTTTCTTT
CASSDPKAGRGSNTEAFF
>-|TRBJ1-2|TRBD1|13|TRBV2
TGTGCCAGCAGTGGGACAGGGAGGGATGGCTACACCTTC
CASSGTGRDGYTF
>once|TRBJ2-3|-|14|TRBV25-1
TGTGCCAGCAGTGATGGAAAGGAGACAGATACGCAGTATTTT
CASSDGKETDTQYF
>-|TRBJ2-1|TRBD2|16|TRBV9
TGTGCCAGCAGCCCCCCCAGCGGGGGGGCGTACAATGAGCAGTTCTTC
CASSPPSGGAYNEQFF
>-|TRBJ1-2|-|14|TRBV4-2
TGTGCCAGCAGCCAGGTTCGGGAGGTAGGTGGCTACACCTTC
CASSQVREVGGYTF
>-|TRBJ1-1|-|12|TRBV30
TGTGCCTGGATGCTACTGGGGACTGAAGCTTTCTTT
CAWMLLGTEAFF
>-|TRBJ2-2|-|16|TRBV19
TGTGCCAGTCAACCCCGGGACAAGGTCCTAGCCGGGGAGCTGTTTTTT
CASQPRDKVLAGELFF